A single sample gave rise to the 21 T cell receptor beta chains below, sequenced in a study of early T cells in non-severe SARS-CoV-2 infection. From the 5' RACE reads, TCRdb called clonotypes with MiXCR, one entry per CDR3 protein. Of 60,000 to 70,000 distinct CDR3 sequences listed, just under 5% are singletons. Specimen: whole blood. These receptors originate from an adult who was a healthcare worker with PCR-confirmed SARS-CoV-2 infection or an uninfected control (not recorded which).

This clonotype came up many times. V is TRBV10-1 and J is TRBJ1-1; D gene ambiguous. Germline V CDR1 and CDR2: WNHNN, SYGVQD (reference sequence). The CDR3 is 14 residues long. The germline V and J ends were trimmed by 0 bases and 10 bases, with 15 bases remaining between them. This CDR3 is CASSESTSRKTAFF. The CDR3 DNA reads TGCGCCAGCAGTGAGTCGACATCCCGTAAAACAGCTTTCTTT.

This clonotype was seen more than once but under ten times. The chain employs TRBV20-1 and TRBJ2-1; 10 bases are a match to TRBD2. Germline CDR1 DFQATT, CDR2 SNEGSKA (reference sequence). Trimming cost V 1 base and J 4 bases; bases outside gene matches: 1. This CDR3 has 14 residues. CDR3 DNA sequence: TGCAGTGCTAGAGCTAGCGGGGGTTACAATGAGCAGTTCTTC. It specifies CSARASGGYNEQFF.

Ten or more counts support this clonotype. J is TRBJ2-7 and V is TRBV27, with a weak D call TRBD1 (5 bases). Per germline, CDR1 MNHEY and CDR2 SMNVEV (reference sequence). Deletions cut 4 bases from V and 1 base from J, with 11 bases between. The CDR3 totals 14 residues. CDR3: CASSSGDRSYEQYF. CDR3 nucleotide sequence: TGTGCCAGCAGTTCCGGAGACAGATCCTACGAGCAGTACTTC.

This clonotype has only a few counts. This chain joins TRBV7-2 and TRBJ2-7; 7 positions agree with TRBD1. The CDR3 is made up of 15 amino acids. The V gene's germline CDR1 is SGHTA and CDR2 FQGNSA. With 4 bases clipped from V and 1 base from J, the junction kept 7 bases outside the gene matches. The CDR3 DNA reads as TGTGCCAGCAGCTCCCAGGGGGTATCTTCCTACGAGCAGTACTTC. Protein sequence: CASSSQGVSSYEQYF.

This clonotype was picked up many times. The chain is built from TRBV5-1 and TRBJ2-3; perhaps TRBD2 as D (5 bases). Germline V gene lookup returns CDR1 SGHRS and CDR2 YFSETQ. This CDR3 has 13 amino acids. V lost 7 bases, J lost 4 bases, and 13 bases lay in between. Written as DNA, the CDR3 is TGCGCCAGCGGGGAGCAACGTCCAGATACGCAGTATTTT. As protein: CASGEQRPDTQYF.

This clonotype was seen at least ten times. The chain is built from TRBV6-1 and TRBJ1-1; 7 bases agree with TRBD1. This CDR3 has 14 residues. Trimming cost V 1 base and J 7 bases; bases outside gene matches: 6. Germline CDR1 MNHNS, CDR2 SASEGT. This chain's CDR3 is CASSEGAQGSEAFF. CDR3 bases: TGTGCCAGCAGTGAAGGTGCACAGGGGAGTGAAGCTTTCTTT.

The genes are TRBV5-1 and TRBJ2-3, with a tentative D call TRBD1 (5 bases). The V gene lost 6 bases and the J gene lost 6 bases, with 23 bases spanning the gap. There are 16 residues in the CDR3. From germline, CDR1 is SGHRS and CDR2 YFSETQ. CDR3 sequence: CASKMTTTAAGDTQYF. The CDR3 nucleotides are TGCGCCAGCAAGATGACAACGACAGCCGCTGGGGATACGCAGTATTTT.

This clonotype was detected ten times or more. The V and J genes are TRBV5-4 and TRBJ2-7; D is unclear. This CDR3 spans 12 amino acids. Trimming removed 4 bases at V and 4 bases at J, with 9 bases between. Germline CDR1 is SGHNT and CDR2 is YYREEE (reference sequence). The CDR3: CASSGESYEQYF. As DNA, the CDR3 is TGTGCCAGCAGCGGGGAAAGTTACGAGCAGTACTTC.

This clonotype was counted at least ten times. This chain links TRBV20-1 with TRBJ1-5; the D gene is possibly TRBD1 (5 bases). The V end was cut by 5 bases, the J end by 3 bases, with 17 bases between. Per germline, CDR1 DFQATT and CDR2 SNEGSKA (reference sequence). This CDR3 has 15 residues. The CDR3 DNA sequence: TGCAGTGCTGGGGCGCCCGGCGATACCAATCAGCCCCAGCATTTT. Translating it yields CSAGAPGDTNQPQHF.

The chain links TRBV5-1 to TRBJ2-2, with a weak D call TRBD1 (5 bases). This CDR3 region has 16 residues. The V gene's germline CDR1 is SGHRS and CDR2 YFSETQ. V was clipped by 0 bases and J by 3 bases, with 12 bases between them. CDR3 nucleotides: TGCGCCAGCAGCTTGGGTCCAGGGCAAGACACCGGGGAGCTGTTTTTT. Protein product: CASSLGPGQDTGELFF.

The table lists this clonotype with many counts. This rearrangement joins TRBV20-1 to TRBJ2-3, with D maybe TRBD1 (5 bases). CDR3 size: 12 residues. CDR1 and CDR2 (germline): DFQATT, SNEGSKA (reference sequence). V was clipped by 6 bases and J by 2 bases, with 9 bases between them. The CDR3 loop is CSAPGSTDTQYF. CDR3 DNA: TGCAGTGCCCCAGGGTCCACAGATACGCAGTATTTT.

This clonotype was picked up a small number of times. A junction boundary mismatches the germline segment, possibly from a read error. The chain uses TRBV30 and TRBJ2-7, with 8 nucleotides matching TRBD1. This CDR3 has 12 amino acids. From germline, CDR1 is GTSNPN and CDR2 SVGIG (reference sequence). The CDR3 spells CTWTGTGYEQYF. CDR3 nucleotide sequence: TGTACCTGGACCGGGACAGGCTACGAGCAGTACTTC.

This clonotype was picked up a small number of times. V and J are TRBV5-1 and TRBJ2-5; D unclear. Germline V CDR1 and CDR2: SGHRS, YFSETQ. Trimming took 3 bases from V and 5 from J, leaving 11 bases between them. The CDR3 extends over 13 amino acids. CDR3 protein: CASSSLSRETQYF. Here the CDR3 DNA reads TGCGCCAGCAGCTCACTGTCTAGGGAGACCCAGTACTTC.

This clonotype has at least ten counts. J is TRBJ2-3 and V is TRBV18, with no clear D. Trimming removed 5 bases from V and 6 bases from J, with 15 bases in between. Germline lookup yields CDR1 KGHSH and CDR2 LQKENI. The CDR3 loop spans 14 amino acids. The DNA of the CDR3 is TGTGCCAGCTCAACTAACGGCCCCCCCGATACGCAGTATTTT. It specifies CASSTNGPPDTQYF.

This clonotype showed up just once. This chain joins TRBV5-5 and TRBJ2-5; D might be TRBD2 (5 bases). The CDR3 contains 13 residues. Looked up from germline, CDR1 is SGHKS and CDR2 is YYEKEE (reference sequence). Trimming cost V 3 bases and J 4 bases, with 10 bases left between them. CDR3 DNA: TGTGCCAGCAGCTCCGGGAATTTAGAGACCCAGTACTTC. Protein: CASSSGNLETQYF.

This clonotype has at least ten counts. CDR3 residues: CSARRLDQETQYF. CDR3 nucleotides: TGCAGTGCTAGACGCCTGGATCAAGAGACCCAGTACTTC. The rearrangement uses TRBV20-1 and TRBJ2-5; D gene ambiguous. V lost 2 bases to trimming and J lost 2 bases, with 9 bases between them. The length of the CDR3 is 13 residues. Germline-derived CDR1 and CDR2 are DFQATT and SNEGSKA (reference sequence).

This clonotype occurred many times. The gene calls are TRBV9 and TRBJ2-3, with D possibly matching TRBD2 (6 bases). The CDR3 covers 14 residues. Germline CDR1 SGDLS, CDR2 YYNGEE. V was pared by 0 bases and J by 3 bases, with 8 bases between. The CDR3 DNA is TGTGCCAGCAGCGTAGCACTAGCTACAGATACGCAGTATTTT. It specifies CASSVALATDTQYF.

This clonotype turned up a few times. The chain carries TRBV20-1 and TRBJ2-5, with 8 bases that match TRBD1. The V gene's germline CDR1 is DFQATT and CDR2 SNEGSKA (reference sequence). The CDR3 totals 15 residues. After removal of 0 bases from V and 2 bases from J, the junction contained 5 bases not matched to a gene. The CDR3, as DNA: TGCAGTGCTAGAGATGCCACAGGGGGTCAAGAGACCCAGTACTTC. It encodes CSARDATGGQETQYF.

The V call is TRBV20-1, the J call TRBJ1-2; D uncertain. The germline V gene has CDR1 DFQATT and CDR2 SNEGSKA (reference sequence). The CDR3 is 16 amino acids. The V and J ends lost 1 base and 2 bases respectively, with 17 bases between them. CDR3 loop: CSARVLIPPGNYGYTF. The CDR3 DNA is TGCAGTGCTAGAGTCCTCATCCCCCCAGGCAACTATGGCTACACCTTC.

This clonotype was counted many times. The J gene is TRBJ2-3, the V gene TRBV20-1; 8 bases fit TRBD2. In germline, CDR1 is DFQATT, CDR2 SNEGSKA (reference sequence). The CDR3 extends over 18 amino acids. Unmatched junction bases numbered 20, after V lost 5 bases and J lost 4 bases. In nucleotides, the CDR3 is TGCAGTGCTGAAGGGTCCGGGAGGGCCTCAGTCCCATCAGATACGCAGTATTTT. Its translation: CSAEGSGRASVPSDTQYF.

This clonotype was counted between two and nine times. J is TRBJ2-1 and V is TRBV19, with 15 bases identical to TRBD2. CDR1 is LNHDA and CDR2 is SQIVND in the germline V gene (reference sequence). CDR3 length: 19 residues. With V trimmed by 5 bases and J by 7 bases, 15 bases remained unmatched. CDR3 sequence reads: CASSQYVPGLAGGSNEQFF. In DNA, the CDR3 is TGTGCCAGTAGTCAGTACGTCCCGGGACTAGCGGGAGGTTCAAATGAGCAGTTCTTC.